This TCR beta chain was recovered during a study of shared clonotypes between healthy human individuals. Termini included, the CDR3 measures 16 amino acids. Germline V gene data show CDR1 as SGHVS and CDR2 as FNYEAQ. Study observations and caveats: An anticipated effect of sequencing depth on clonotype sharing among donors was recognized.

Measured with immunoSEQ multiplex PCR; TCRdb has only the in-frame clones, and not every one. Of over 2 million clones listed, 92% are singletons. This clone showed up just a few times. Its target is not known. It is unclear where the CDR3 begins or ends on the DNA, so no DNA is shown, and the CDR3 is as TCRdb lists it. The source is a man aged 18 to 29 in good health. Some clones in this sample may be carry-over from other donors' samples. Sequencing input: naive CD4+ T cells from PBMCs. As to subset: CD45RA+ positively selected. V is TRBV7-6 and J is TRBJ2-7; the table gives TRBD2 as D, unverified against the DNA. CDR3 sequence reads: CASSWAGRPTPSEQYF.